A single sample is the source of the 25 T cell receptor beta chains below, sequenced in a study of blood T cell repertoires in COVID-19. The table came from immunoSEQ multiplex PCR; TCRdb's copy has only in-frame clones and leaves some out. The sample shows 90,000 or so clones, 79% of them seen only once. Sequencing was performed on peripheral blood. These receptors all stem from a human donor in a cohort sampled during active COVID-19.

The V and J genes are TRBV5-1 and TRBJ2-5; a weak D match, TRBD1 (6 bases). Germline V gives CDR1 SGHRS, CDR2 YFSETQ. V was cut by 0 bases and J by 5 bases, with 14 bases left in between. CDR3 size: 15 residues. The CDR3 sequence: CASSLDRERGETQYF. The CDR3 DNA follows: TGCGCCAGCAGCTTGGACAGGGAGAGAGGGGAGACCCAGTACTTC.

Only a few counts were recorded for this clone. This chain joins TRBV2 and TRBJ2-2; D gene uncertain. Germline V gives CDR1 SNHLY, CDR2 FYNNEI. V lost 5 bases and J 10 bases, leaving 14 bases between the germline ends. The CDR3 is made up of 13 amino acids. DNA of the CDR3: TGTGCCAGCAGTCGCAGGTTATCCGAGGAGCTGTTTTTT. Translated, it gives CASSRRLSEELFF.

V usage is TRBV29-1 and J usage is TRBJ1-5; possibly TRBD1 for D (6 bases). V shed 7 bases and J shed 0 bases, with 10 bases lying between them. The CDR3 has 13 amino acids. In germline, CDR1 is SQVTM, CDR2 ANQGSEA. The CDR3: CSAMTGSNQPQHF. DNA of the CDR3: TGCAGCGCCATGACAGGTAGCAATCAGCCCCAGCATTTT.

In this sample, this clone turned up a few times. The chain recombines TRBV28 with TRBJ1-5; maybe TRBD1 (5 bases). Trimming took off 6 bases at V and 5 bases at J, with 11 bases between the two ends. This CDR3 comprises 13 residues. Germline V lookup: CDR1 MDHEN, CDR2 SYDVKM. DNA for the CDR3: TGTGCCAGCAGCAGGGTACCCGATCAGCCCCAGCATTTT. Residues: CASSRVPDQPQHF.

On this clone: Other DNA sequences in this sample translate to the same CDR3. The chain employs TRBV28 and TRBJ2-7, with 9 bases identical to TRBD1. Germline values: CDR1 MDHEN, CDR2 SYDVKM. There are 14 residues in the CDR3. V lost 5 bases and J lost 2; bases outside the gene matches: 4. The CDR3 sequence: CASSPRQGAYEQYF. The CDR3, as DNA: TGTGCCAGCAGTCCCCGACAGGGGGCCTACGAGCAGTACTTC.

The count of this clone is one. The rearrangement uses TRBV27 and TRBJ2-7; D possibly corresponds to TRBD2 (6 bases). The germline V and J ends were trimmed by 7 bases and 8 bases, with 18 bases remaining between them. Per the germline V gene, CDR1 is MNHEY and CDR2 is SMNVEV (reference sequence). The CDR3 spans 13 residues. The CDR3 DNA sequence: TGTGCCAGCATGCTAGCGAGAGGGCTCAAGCAGTACTTC. It translates to CASMLARGLKQYF.

The genes are TRBV6-1 and TRBJ2-3; a weak D match, TRBD1 (5 bases). The CDR3 is 13 amino acids. Germline V gene lookup returns CDR1 MNHNS and CDR2 SASEGT. V shed 2 bases and J shed 5 bases, with 8 bases lying between them. CDR3 bases: TGTGCCAGCAGTGAAAGGGGTGGAGATACGCAGTATTTT. Translation gives CASSERGGDTQYF.

The chain recombines TRBV19 with TRBJ2-1, with D possibly TRBD2 on 5 matching bases. The CDR3 consists of 14 residues. The ends were cut back, 5 bases at V and 8 bases at J, with 16 bases in the middle. The V gene's germline CDR1 is LNHDA and CDR2 SQIVND (reference sequence). The DNA of the CDR3 is TGTGCCAGTAGTGGGTCCGAGGGCGAGGATGAGCAGTTCTTC. As protein: CASSGSEGEDEQFF.

The chain recombines TRBV4-2 with TRBJ2-3; a weak D match, TRBD2 (6 bases). Germline V lookup: CDR1 LGHNA, CDR2 YNFKEQ. The CDR3 covers 17 residues. Trimming pared 0 bases from V and 2 bases from J, leaving 15 bases between. The CDR3 protein is CASSQDGLASPTDTQYF. CDR3 bases: TGTGCCAGCAGCCAAGATGGGCTAGCGTCCCCCACAGATACGCAGTATTTT.

In its sample, this clone was seen once. This chain joins TRBV28 and TRBJ1-2, with TRBD1 matching 7 bases. V lost 3 bases to trimming and J lost 6 bases; unmatched junction nucleotides: 4. CDR1 MDHEN and CDR2 SYDVKM come from the germline V gene. The length of the CDR3 is 13 residues. CDR3 nucleotides: TGTGCCAGCAGTTTGGTAGGGGGCGATGGCTACACCTTC. Translated: CASSLVGGDGYTF.

The rearrangement uses TRBV21-1 and TRBJ2-1; the table's D call, TRBD2, has no DNA check behind it. TRBV21-1 is a recognized pseudogene. This CDR3 spans 14 amino acids. The CDR3 nucleotides read TGTGCCAGCAGCACCCGGGGGGGGAACAATGAGCAGTTCTTC. Encoded protein: CASSTRGGNNEQFF.

The chain is built from TRBV3-1 (or the pseudogene TRBV3-2) and TRBJ2-1; 10 bases match TRBD2. This CDR3 is built from 18 residues. Germline-derived CDR1 and CDR2 are LGHDT and YNNKEL (reference sequence). After removal of 5 bases from V and 5 bases from J, the junction contained 15 bases not matched to a gene. The CDR3 sequence: CASSSHAAGGVGDNEQFF. DNA for the CDR3: TGTGCCAGCAGCTCTCACGCAGCGGGAGGGGTCGGTGACAATGAGCAGTTCTTC.

The CDR3 DNA follows: TGTGCCAGCAGCGTAAGCGGGAGTCGTTCCTACAATGAGCAGTTCTTC. Translation gives CASSVSGSRSYNEQFF. The genes are TRBV9 and TRBJ2-1; 8 bases align to TRBD2. Germline V gives CDR1 SGDLS, CDR2 YYNGEE. After removal of 1 base from V and 1 base from J, the junction contained 4 bases not matched to a gene. This CDR3 spans 16 amino acids.

V is TRBV9 and J is TRBJ2-5; TRBD2 agrees at 12 bases. CDR1 is SGDLS and CDR2 is YYNGEE in the germline V gene. Germline trimming cut 3 bases from V and 7 bases from J; bases unmatched to any gene: 10. This CDR3 contains 16 residues. CDR3 coding DNA: TGTGCCAGCAGCGCGACTAGCGGGGGCACAGCAGGGACCCAGTACTTC. Protein product: CASSATSGGTAGTQYF.

The chain has TRBV18 and TRBJ1-3; 10 bases align to TRBD1. J was trimmed by 0 bases and V by 3 bases; bases with no gene match: 2. The CDR3 extends over 16 amino acids. Per germline, CDR1 KGHSH and CDR2 LQKENI. In DNA, the CDR3 is TGTGCCAGCTCACCGGGACAGGGGAACTCTGGAAACACCATATATTTT. This encodes CASSPGQGNSGNTIYF.

The chain couples TRBV6-5 to TRBJ2-3; TRBD2 might be the D (6 bases). The CDR3 runs to 15 residues. V was trimmed by 3 bases and J by 0 bases, leaving 10 bases between them. Per germline, CDR1 MNHEY and CDR2 SVGAGI. The CDR3 region is CASSYLGGSTDTQYF. DNA of the CDR3: TGTGCCAGCAGTTATTTGGGGGGTAGCACAGATACGCAGTATTTT.

The chain has TRBV27 and TRBJ1-6; 7 nucleotides align to TRBD1. This CDR3 is built from 17 residues. CDR1 MNHEY and CDR2 SMNVEV come from the germline V gene (reference sequence). Germline trimming cut 6 bases from V and 4 bases from J; bases unmatched to any gene: 12. CDR3 nucleotide sequence: TGTGCCAGCAGCAAGTGGCCGGGACAGTCTTATAATTCACCCCTCCACTTT. This encodes CASSKWPGQSYNSPLHF.

This chain uses TRBV4-2 with TRBJ2-3; TRBD2 aligns across 11 bases. CDR1 is LGHNA, CDR2 YNFKEQ, per germline. V was pared by 0 bases and J by 4 bases, with 6 bases of the junction left unmatched. This CDR3 comprises 17 residues. CDR3 region: CASSQENSGRASDTQYF. The CDR3 bases are TGTGCCAGCAGCCAAGAAAATAGCGGGAGGGCCTCAGATACGCAGTATTTT.

V gene TRBV7-9 combines with J gene TRBJ1-1, with TRBD1 matching over 9 bases. Germline values: CDR1 SEHNR, CDR2 FQNEAQ (reference sequence). This CDR3 region has 15 residues. V dropped 6 bases and J dropped 5; count of bases not matched to a gene: 10. In nucleotides, the CDR3 is TGTGCCAGCAGGACAAACAGGGGGCAGGATACTGAAGCTTTCTTT. This translates into CASRTNRGQDTEAFF.

V and J are TRBV2 and TRBJ1-2; D is possibly TRBD1 (6 bases). V was trimmed by 1 base and J by 4 bases, leaving 13 bases between them. CDR3 length: 15 amino acids. Germline assignment: CDR1 SNHLY and CDR2 FYNNEI. The CDR3 loop reads CASSEGPGGPYGYTF. The CDR3 DNA reads as TGTGCCAGCAGTGAAGGGCCGGGGGGCCCCTATGGCTACACCTTC.

The rearrangement joins TRBV7-9 to TRBJ1-1; unclear D gene. V was pared by 0 bases and J by 2 bases, with 10 bases between. The CDR3 is 15 residues long. Germline V gives CDR1 SEHNR, CDR2 FQNEAQ (reference sequence). The chain's CDR3 is CASSLAPGGNTEAFF. In DNA form, the CDR3 reads TGTGCCAGCAGCTTAGCTCCCGGCGGCAACACTGAAGCTTTCTTT.

The chain carries TRBV19 and TRBJ2-2; 11 bases align to TRBD1. The germline gives CDR1 LNHDA, CDR2 SQIVND (reference sequence). Trimming took 5 bases from V and 3 from J; bases not matched to a gene: 5. CDR3 length equals 16 residues. This chain's CDR3 is CASSADRGHYTGELFF. The CDR3 coding sequence is TGTGCCAGTAGTGCGGACAGGGGGCATTACACCGGGGAGCTGTTTTTT. The full variable domain, completed using reference TRBV19 and TRBJ2-2, is DGGITQSPKYLFRKEGQNVTLSCEQNLNHDAMYWYRQDPGQGLRLIYYSQIVNDFQKGDIAEGYSVSREKKESFPLTVTSAQKNPTAFYLCASSADRGHYTGELFFGEGSRLTVL.

The chain links TRBV7-8 to TRBJ2-2; 9 nucleotides line up with TRBD1. Looked up from germline, CDR1 is SGHVS and CDR2 is FQNEAQ. The trim removed 6 bases at V and 3 bases at J, leaving 2 bases unmatched. The CDR3 totals 14 residues. The CDR3 DNA reads TGTGCCAGCAGTAGGGACAGGGACACCGGGGAGCTGTTTTTT. This encodes CASSRDRDTGELFF.

This chain connects TRBV7-2 to TRBJ2-7; 13 bases are a match to TRBD2. This CDR3 has 15 residues. The trim removed 3 bases at V and 7 bases at J, leaving 6 bases unmatched. Germline V gene data show CDR1 as SGHTA and CDR2 as FQGNSA. CDR3 sequence: CASSFPTSGRGEQYF. The CDR3 DNA reads TGTGCCAGCAGCTTCCCCACTAGCGGGAGGGGTGAGCAGTACTTC.

This clone turned up a few times. The gene calls are TRBV6-6 and TRBJ2-2; no firm D call. V lost 6 bases, J lost 6 bases, and 11 bases lay in between. From germline, CDR1 is MNHNY and CDR2 SVGAGI (reference sequence). CDR3 length: 13 residues. This CDR3 reads CASSTRTAGELFF. CDR3 DNA: TGTGCCAGCAGCACCCGCACGGCCGGGGAGCTGTTTTTT.